This TCR beta chain was recovered during a study of blood T cell repertoires in COVID-19. The CDR3 covers 18 residues. Germline CDR1 and CDR2: PRHDT and FYEKMQ (reference sequence). V trimming: 2 bases; J trimming: 5 bases; junction bases outside the gene matches: 12. Data came from immunoSEQ multiplex PCR; TCRdb stores just in-frame clones and leaves some out. In the table there are more than 120,000 clones, about nine tenths of which are singletons. The chain employs TRBV13 and TRBJ2-5; 12 bases are a match to TRBD2. This receptor was taken from a human donor in a cohort sampled during active COVID-19. The source material was peripheral blood. CDR3 coding DNA: TGTGCCAGCAGCTTATATGTCCTAGCGGGGGGGCCCCGGGAGACCCAGTACTTC. Its translation is CASSLYVLAGGPRETQYF.